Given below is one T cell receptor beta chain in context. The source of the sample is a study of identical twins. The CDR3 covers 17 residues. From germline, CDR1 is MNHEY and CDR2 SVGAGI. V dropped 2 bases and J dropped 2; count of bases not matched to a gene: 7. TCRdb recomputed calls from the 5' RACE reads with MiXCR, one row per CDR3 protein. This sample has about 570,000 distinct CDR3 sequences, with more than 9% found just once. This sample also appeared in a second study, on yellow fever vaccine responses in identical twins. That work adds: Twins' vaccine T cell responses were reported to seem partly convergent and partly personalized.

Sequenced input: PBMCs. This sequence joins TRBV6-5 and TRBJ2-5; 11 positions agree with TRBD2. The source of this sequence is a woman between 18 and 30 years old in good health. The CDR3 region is CASSYPLAGGNQETQYF. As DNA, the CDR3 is TGTGCCAGCAGTTACCCCTTAGCGGGAGGGAATCAAGAGACCCAGTACTTC.